These 8 T cell receptor beta chains share one sample of origin, sequenced in a study of blood T cell repertoires in COVID-19. The data were produced by immunoSEQ multiplex PCR, yet TCRdb's version contains in-frame clones alone and is incomplete. This sample has 95,000 to 130,000 clones, with 90% found just once. The sample taken for sequencing was peripheral blood. These receptors originate from a human donor with active COVID-19. The donor label of this sample is uncertain.

The genes are TRBV7-3 and TRBJ1-2; TRBD1 matches at 7 bases. The CDR3 runs to 13 residues. V lost 1 base to trimming and J lost 7 bases; unmatched junction nucleotides: 3. Per the germline V gene, CDR1 is SGHTA and CDR2 is FQGTGA. CDR3 nucleotides: TGTGCCAGCAGCTTAAACCCAGGGGGTGGCTACACCTTC. Translating gives CASSLNPGGGYTF.

The chain joins TRBV19 to TRBJ1-2, with 7 bases lining up with TRBD1. Germline loops: CDR1 LNHDA, CDR2 SQIVND (reference sequence). This CDR3 region has 15 residues. V was clipped by 4 bases and J by 8 bases; unmatched bases: 13. The CDR3 DNA reads TGTGCCAGTAGTACTGCTTCGACAGGGAAGAAAGGCTACACCTTC. Translation: CASSTASTGKKGYTF.

To note about this clone: At the DNA level, this CDR3 is encoded by other sequences in the same sample as well. The chain links TRBV7-2 to TRBJ2-7; 12 positions agree with TRBD2. The CDR3 contains 17 residues. V trimming: 1 base; J trimming: 0 bases; junction bases outside the gene matches: 4. The V gene's germline CDR1 is SGHTA and CDR2 FQGNSA. The CDR3 spells CASSLGLAGGSSYEQYF. The CDR3 nucleotides are TGTGCCAGCAGCTTAGGTCTAGCGGGGGGGAGCTCCTACGAGCAGTACTTC.

As DNA, the CDR3 is TGCGCCAGCAGCCTTATAGATTGGAACACTGAAGCTTTCTTT. Its protein is CASSLIDWNTEAFF. V gene TRBV4-1 combines with J gene TRBJ1-1; D is uncertain. Germline assignment: CDR1 MGHRA and CDR2 YSYEKL. The CDR3 consists of 14 residues. Trimming removed 4 bases from V and 1 base from J, with 10 bases in between.

The chain links TRBV18 to TRBJ2-7; tentatively, D is TRBD1 (5 bases). Germline CDR1 reads KGHSH; CDR2 reads LQKENI. V dropped 4 bases and J dropped 1 base, with 5 bases sitting between them. This CDR3 has 12 residues. The chain's CDR3 is CASSRQSYEQYF. DNA of the CDR3: TGTGCCAGCTCACGACAGTCCTACGAGCAGTACTTC.

The chain joins TRBV10-1 to TRBJ1-1; 8 bases match TRBD1. This CDR3 is built from 14 residues. Germline lookup yields CDR1 WNHNN and CDR2 SYGVQD (reference sequence). Unmatched junction bases numbered 8, after V lost 6 bases and J lost 5 bases. CDR3 region: CASSAWDRKTEAFF. CDR3 nucleotide sequence: TGCGCCAGCAGCGCCTGGGACAGGAAGACTGAAGCTTTCTTT.

The chain combines TRBV5-4 with TRBJ2-7; perhaps TRBD2 as D (5 bases). Looked up from germline, CDR1 is SGHNT and CDR2 is YYREEE (reference sequence). The CDR3 has 13 amino acids. Deletions cut 0 bases from V and 5 bases from J, with 9 bases between. As DNA, the CDR3 is TGTGCCAGCAGCTTGGCGGGGTACCACGAGCAGTACTTC. It translates to CASSLAGYHEQYF.

This clone was observed once. The chain joins TRBV2 to TRBJ1-5; 10 bases map to TRBD1. Trimming cost V 2 bases and J 2 bases; bases outside gene matches: 3. Germline assignment: CDR1 SNHLY and CDR2 FYNNEI. The CDR3 runs 16 residues. The CDR3 protein is CASSEMGTGGNQPQHF. The DNA for the CDR3 is TGTGCCAGCAGTGAAATGGGGACAGGGGGCAATCAGCCCCAGCATTTT. The whole variable domain, remainder taken from reference TRBV2 and TRBJ1-5, is EPEVTQTPSHQVTQMGQEVILRCVPISNHLYFYWYRQILGQKVEFLVSFYNNEISEKSEIFDDQFSVERPDGSNFTLKIRSTKLEDSAMYFCASSEMGTGGNQPQHFGDGTRLSIL.